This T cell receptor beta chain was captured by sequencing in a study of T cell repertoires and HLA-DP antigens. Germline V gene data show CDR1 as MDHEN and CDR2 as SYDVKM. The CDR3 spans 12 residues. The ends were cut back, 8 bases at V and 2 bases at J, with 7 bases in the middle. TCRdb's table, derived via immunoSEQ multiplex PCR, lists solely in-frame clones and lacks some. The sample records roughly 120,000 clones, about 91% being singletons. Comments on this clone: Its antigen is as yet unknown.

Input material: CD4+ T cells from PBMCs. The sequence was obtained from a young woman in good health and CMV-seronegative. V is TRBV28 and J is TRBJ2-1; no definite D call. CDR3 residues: CASGPPYNEQFF. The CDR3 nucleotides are TGTGCCAGCGGCCCGCCCTACAATGAGCAGTTCTTC.